This T cell receptor (beta chain) was identified in a study of blood T cell repertoires in COVID-19. Overall study: Nucleic acid was either cDNA or gDNA, and it came from T cells, B-cell-depleted T cells, or PBMCs.

In the source study's methods: Reference gene primer amplification gave nucleated cell count estimates. This table comes from immunoSEQ multiplex PCR, and its TCRdb copy is limited to in-frame clones, with some not included. V and J calls plus clone size are reproduced from that table; the DNA served to infer D and trimming. The sample has fewer than 250,000 clones, less than 90% seen once; the top ten hold roughly a tenth. The V gene's germline CDR1 is KGHSH and CDR2 LQKENI. This CDR3 region has 15 residues. With 3 bases removed from V and 0 bases from J, the gap between germline ends came to 9 bases.

The clonotype was recovered from a woman at least 80 years old with COVID-19, enrolled during active disease. The chain combines TRBV18 with TRBJ1-3; D is possibly TRBD1 (6 bases). The sample comprised peripheral blood. The CDR3 spells CASSPQGNSGNTIYF. CDR3 DNA sequence: TGTGCCAGCTCACCGCAGGGGAACTCTGGAAACACCATATATTTT. Complete variable domain (other parts from reference TRBV18 and TRBJ1-3): NAGVMQNPRHLVRRRGQEARLRCSPMKGHSHVYWYRQLPEEGLKFMVYLQKENIIDESGMPKERFSAEFPKEGPSILRIQQVVRGDSAAYFCASSPQGNSGNTIYFGEGSWLTVV.